The next 11 T cell receptor beta chains were all read from a single sample in a study of T cell responses to AZD1222 COVID-19 vaccine. This table comes from immunoSEQ multiplex PCR, and its TCRdb copy is limited to in-frame clones, with some not included. The data contain more than 80,000 clones, over 75% of them singletons. Sequenced here: peripheral blood, sampled on day 0 of AZD1222 vaccination. These receptor sequences come from an adult in good health.

The chain employs TRBV24-1 and TRBJ1-2; 9 bases are a match to TRBD1. CDR3 length: 14 amino acids. After removal of 4 bases from V and 6 bases from J, the junction contained 5 bases not matched to a gene. Per germline, CDR1 KGHDR and CDR2 SFDVKD. This chain's CDR3 is CATSDPRTGDGYTF. CDR3 coding DNA: TGTGCCACCAGTGACCCCCGGACAGGGGATGGCTACACCTTC.

This chain connects TRBV11-2 to TRBJ2-2; 12 nucleotides line up with TRBD2. Germline assignment: CDR1 SGHAT and CDR2 FQNNGV. This CDR3 spans 16 amino acids. The V segment lost 5 bases and the J segment 7 bases; nucleotides outside the gene matches: 8. CDR3 nucleotides: TGTGCCAGCAGCCCAGTGACTAGCGGGAGAGGCGGGGAGCTGTTTTTT. Translating it yields CASSPVTSGRGGELFF. Full variable domain (outside the CDR3, taken from reference TRBV11-2 and TRBJ2-2): EAGVAQSPRYKIIEKRQSVAFWCNPISGHATLYWYQQILGQGPKLLIQFQNNGVVDDSQLPKDRFSAERLKGVDSTLKIQPAKLEDSAVYLCASSPVTSGRGGELFFGEGSRLTVL.

The gene calls are TRBV7-3 and TRBJ2-7; D is uncertain. V was clipped by 0 bases and J by 6 bases, with 9 bases between them. This CDR3 has 13 residues. Germline V gene sequence: CDR1 SGHTA, CDR2 FQGTGA. The chain's CDR3 is CASSLTPDREQYF. CDR3 DNA: TGTGCCAGCAGCTTAACCCCAGACCGCGAGCAGTACTTC.

The rearrangement uses TRBV28 and TRBJ1-4, with D maybe TRBD1 (5 bases). V gave up 5 bases and J gave up 8 bases, with 12 bases separating them. Germline CDR1 and CDR2: MDHEN and SYDVKM. This CDR3 has 13 amino acids. The CDR3 reads CASSIPGREKLFF. DNA of the CDR3: TGTGCCAGCAGTATTCCAGGGCGGGAAAAACTGTTTTTT.

The chain links TRBV7-3 to TRBJ2-1; the D gene is possibly TRBD2 (5 bases). The CDR3 spans 17 residues. From germline, CDR1 is SGHTA and CDR2 FQGTGA. Trimming took 3 bases from V and 5 from J, leaving 20 bases between them. The CDR3 region has the DNA TGTGCCAGCAGCTTCACTAGTTTCCCCCGTCTACACAATGAGCAGTTCTTC. Protein: CASSFTSFPRLHNEQFF.

J is TRBJ1-2 and V is TRBV19; D may be TRBD1 (5 bases). This CDR3 has 16 amino acids. Trimming removed 4 bases from V and 4 bases from J, with 19 bases in between. Germline CDR1 is LNHDA and CDR2 is SQIVND (reference sequence). This CDR3 is CASSSRDLGFSYGYTF. CDR3 nucleotides: TGTGCCAGTAGTAGCCGGGACCTTGGGTTTTCCTATGGCTACACCTTC. Variable domain in full (rest from reference TRBV19 and TRBJ1-2): DGGITQSPKYLFRKEGQNVTLSCEQNLNHDAMYWYRQDPGQGLRLIYYSQIVNDFQKGDIAEGYSVSREKKESFPLTVTSAQKNPTAFYLCASSSRDLGFSYGYTFGSGTRLTVV.

The rearrangement uses TRBV5-4 and TRBJ1-3; D is undetermined. In germline, CDR1 is SGHNT, CDR2 YYREEE (reference sequence). CDR3 length: 13 amino acids. Trimming took 10 bases from V and 0 from J, leaving 11 bases between them. CDR3 coding DNA: TGTGCCGGCTCGAAGAGCTCTGGAAACACCATATATTTT. Its protein is CAGSKSSGNTIYF.

V and J are TRBV27 and TRBJ2-3; D is undetermined. Germline values: CDR1 MNHEY, CDR2 SMNVEV (reference sequence). Trimming removed 2 bases at V and 0 bases at J, with 9 bases between. There are 15 residues in the CDR3. CDR3 loop: CASSLELASTDTQYF. The CDR3 nucleotides read TGTGCCAGCAGTTTAGAACTGGCCAGCACAGATACGCAGTATTTT.

The chain combines TRBV5-6 with TRBJ1-1; TRBD1 might be the D (5 bases). The CDR3 extends over 13 amino acids. V gave up 1 base and J gave up 7 bases, with 11 bases separating them. Germline V gene lookup returns CDR1 SGHDT and CDR2 YYEEEE. The CDR3 reads CASSLSGAGEAFF. CDR3 DNA sequence: TGTGCCAGCAGCTTGTCCGGGGCCGGTGAAGCTTTCTTT.

V and J are TRBV7-2 and TRBJ2-7; TRBD1 is a possible D gene (5 bases). V was cut by 4 bases and J by 5 bases, with 15 bases left in between. Germline CDR1 and CDR2: SGHTA and FQGNSA. The length of the CDR3 is 14 residues. CDR3 region: CASSSVDRRDEQYF. The CDR3 region has the DNA TGTGCCAGCAGCTCAGTAGACAGACGGGACGAGCAGTACTTC.

The V and J genes are TRBV12-3 or TRBV12-4 and TRBJ2-1; D is unresolved. Trimming removed 0 bases from V and 9 bases from J, with 9 bases in between. The CDR3 is 13 amino acids. In nucleotides, the CDR3 is TGTGCCAGCAGTTTAGCAGCAGTTGGTGAGCAGTTCTTC. Translated: CASSLAAVGEQFF.